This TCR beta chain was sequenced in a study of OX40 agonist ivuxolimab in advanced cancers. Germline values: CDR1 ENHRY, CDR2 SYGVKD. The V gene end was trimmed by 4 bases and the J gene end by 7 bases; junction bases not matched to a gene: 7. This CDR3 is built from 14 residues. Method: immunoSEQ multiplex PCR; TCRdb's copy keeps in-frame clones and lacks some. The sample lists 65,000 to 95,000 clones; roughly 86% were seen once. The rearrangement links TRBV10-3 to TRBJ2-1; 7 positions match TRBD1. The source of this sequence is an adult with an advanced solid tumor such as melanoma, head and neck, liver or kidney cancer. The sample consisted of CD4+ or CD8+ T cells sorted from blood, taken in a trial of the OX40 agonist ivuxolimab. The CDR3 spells CAISAGDSWNEQFF. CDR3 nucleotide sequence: TGTGCCATCAGTGCCGGGGACAGTTGGAATGAGCAGTTCTTC.